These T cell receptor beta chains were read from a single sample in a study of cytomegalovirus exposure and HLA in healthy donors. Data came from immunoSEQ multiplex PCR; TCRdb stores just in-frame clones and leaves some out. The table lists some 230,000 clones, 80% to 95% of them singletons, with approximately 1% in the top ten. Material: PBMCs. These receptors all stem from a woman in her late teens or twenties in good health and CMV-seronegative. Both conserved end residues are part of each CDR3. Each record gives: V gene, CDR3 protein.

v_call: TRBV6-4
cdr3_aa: CASSDPEGSQPQHF

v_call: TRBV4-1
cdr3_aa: CASSSREASHEQYF

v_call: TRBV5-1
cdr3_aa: CASSLAQGSSEAFF

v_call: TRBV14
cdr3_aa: CASSQRRTGGFNYGYTF

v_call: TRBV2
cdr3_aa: CASTTGTGLTYEQYF

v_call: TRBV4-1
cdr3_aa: CASSQDGGAMNTEAFF

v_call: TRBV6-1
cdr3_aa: CASSEAGQGYGYTF

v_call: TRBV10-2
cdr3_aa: CASSESAGARTEAFF

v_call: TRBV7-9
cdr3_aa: CASSWGQGNTGELFF

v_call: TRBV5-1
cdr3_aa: CASSVDRGWGNTIYF

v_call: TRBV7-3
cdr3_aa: CASSSSGTSGKGGTQYF

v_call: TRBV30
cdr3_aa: CAWRGTGQHLRYGYTF

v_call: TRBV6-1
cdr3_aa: CASSTRQGRNYGYTF

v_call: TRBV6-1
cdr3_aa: CASGTGQGVLYEQYF

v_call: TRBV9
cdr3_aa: CASSLGTGTGYEQYF

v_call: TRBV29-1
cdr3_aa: CSVESPRRRPLVVAFF

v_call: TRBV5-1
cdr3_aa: CASSFGGQGNYGYTF

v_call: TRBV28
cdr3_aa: CASSMTGTGNNEQFF

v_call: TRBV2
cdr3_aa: CASSLKGGGSGEAFF

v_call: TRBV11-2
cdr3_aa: CASSLMGGRNYGYTF

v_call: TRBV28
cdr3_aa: CASREGNEKLFF

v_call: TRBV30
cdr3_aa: CAWSQFTGELFF

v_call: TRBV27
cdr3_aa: CASSPLAGAHNEQFF

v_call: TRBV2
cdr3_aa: CASSEGQLYSNQPQHF

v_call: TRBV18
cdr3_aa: CASSPGGVTGGETQYF

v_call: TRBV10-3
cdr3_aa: CAISEGRTSGSYEQYF

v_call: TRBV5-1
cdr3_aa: CASSLVVAGANEQFF

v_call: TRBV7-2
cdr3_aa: CASSFPGANSPLHF

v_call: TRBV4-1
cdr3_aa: CASSQGASFSYEQYF

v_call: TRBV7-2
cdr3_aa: CASSSGTVGGYTF

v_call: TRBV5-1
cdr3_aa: CASTRDIMNYGYTF

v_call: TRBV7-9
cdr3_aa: CASSLGTGDPSGNTIYF

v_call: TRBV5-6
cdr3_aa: CASSLGQGTMNTEAFF

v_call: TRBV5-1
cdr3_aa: CASSSGLGMFSEQYF

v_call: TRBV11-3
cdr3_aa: CASSLVAGVDTQYF

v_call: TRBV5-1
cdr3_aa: CASSLEGTGGYEAQYF

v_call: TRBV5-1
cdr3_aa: CASSSPTGGVTEAFF

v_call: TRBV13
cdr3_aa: CASRSADRMNTEAFF

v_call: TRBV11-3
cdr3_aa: CASSSKTEANTEAFF

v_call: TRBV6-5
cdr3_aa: CASTPTGGNEQFF

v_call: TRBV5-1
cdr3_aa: CASSLGRYEQYF

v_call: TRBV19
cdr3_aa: CASERWASGIGWVYNEQFF

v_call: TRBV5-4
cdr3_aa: CASRSQYF

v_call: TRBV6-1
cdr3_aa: CASSELAGGYNEQFF

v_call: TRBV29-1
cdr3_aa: CSVDGRSDEQFF

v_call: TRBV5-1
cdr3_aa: CASSYGQGLNTEAFF

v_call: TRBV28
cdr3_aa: CASSDRGRTYEQYF

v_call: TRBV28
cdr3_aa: CASSSWTGEAFF

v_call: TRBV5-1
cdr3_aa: CASSLGLRLSGEKLFF

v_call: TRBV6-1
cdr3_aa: CASSRGNEQFF

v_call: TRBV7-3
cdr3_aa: CASRSQLGGPQHF

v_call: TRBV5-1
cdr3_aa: CASSLSRTGVYGYTF

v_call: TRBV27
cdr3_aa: CASSLLGGYEQYF

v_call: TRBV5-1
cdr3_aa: CASSWMARALHEQFF

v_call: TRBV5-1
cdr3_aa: CASSLDGGSGSGANVLTF